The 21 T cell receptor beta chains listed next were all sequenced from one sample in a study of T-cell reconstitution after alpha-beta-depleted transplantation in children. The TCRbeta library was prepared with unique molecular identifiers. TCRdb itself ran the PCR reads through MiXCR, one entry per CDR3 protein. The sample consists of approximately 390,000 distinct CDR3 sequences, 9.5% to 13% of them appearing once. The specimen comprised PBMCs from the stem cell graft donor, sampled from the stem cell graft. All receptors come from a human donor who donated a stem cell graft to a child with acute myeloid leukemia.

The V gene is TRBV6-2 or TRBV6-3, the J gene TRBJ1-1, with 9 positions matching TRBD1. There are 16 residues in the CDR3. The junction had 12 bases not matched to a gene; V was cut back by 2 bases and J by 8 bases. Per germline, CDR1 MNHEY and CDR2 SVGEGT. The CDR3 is CASSYNYWTGVVEAFF. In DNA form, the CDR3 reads TGTGCCAGCAGTTACAATTATTGGACAGGGGTGGTGGAAGCTTTCTTT.

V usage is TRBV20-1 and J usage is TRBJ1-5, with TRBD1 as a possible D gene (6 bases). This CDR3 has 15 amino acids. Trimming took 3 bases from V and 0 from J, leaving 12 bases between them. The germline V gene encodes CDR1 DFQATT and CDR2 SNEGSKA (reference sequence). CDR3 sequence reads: CSASGGADSNQPQHF. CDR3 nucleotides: TGCAGTGCTAGCGGGGGGGCAGATAGCAATCAGCCCCAGCATTTT.

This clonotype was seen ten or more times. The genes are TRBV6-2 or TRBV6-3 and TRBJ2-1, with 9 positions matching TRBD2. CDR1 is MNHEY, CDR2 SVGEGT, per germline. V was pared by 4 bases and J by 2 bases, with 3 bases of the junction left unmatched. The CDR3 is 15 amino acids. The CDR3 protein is CASSLGLATYNEQFF. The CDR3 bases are TGTGCCAGCAGTTTGGGACTAGCAACCTACAATGAGCAGTTCTTC.

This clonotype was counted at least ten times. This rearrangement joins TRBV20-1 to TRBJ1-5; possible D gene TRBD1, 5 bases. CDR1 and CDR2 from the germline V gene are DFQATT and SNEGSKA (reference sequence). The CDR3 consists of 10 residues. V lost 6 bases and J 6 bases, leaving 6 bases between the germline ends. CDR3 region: CSARGQPQHF. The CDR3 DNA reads TGCAGTGCGAGGGGTCAGCCCCAGCATTTT.

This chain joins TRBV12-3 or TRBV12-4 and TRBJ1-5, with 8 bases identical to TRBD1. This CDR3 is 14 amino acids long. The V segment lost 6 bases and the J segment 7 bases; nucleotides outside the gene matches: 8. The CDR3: CASSPRDRSQPQHF. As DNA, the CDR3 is TGTGCCAGCAGCCCAAGGGACAGGTCCCAGCCCCAGCATTTT.

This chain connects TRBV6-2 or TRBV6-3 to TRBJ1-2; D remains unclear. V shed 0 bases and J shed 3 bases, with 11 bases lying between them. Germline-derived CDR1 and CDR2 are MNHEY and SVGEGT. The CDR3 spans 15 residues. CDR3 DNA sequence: TGTGCCAGCAGTTACTCCCAGGACGGACACTATGGCTACACCTTC. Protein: CASSYSQDGHYGYTF.

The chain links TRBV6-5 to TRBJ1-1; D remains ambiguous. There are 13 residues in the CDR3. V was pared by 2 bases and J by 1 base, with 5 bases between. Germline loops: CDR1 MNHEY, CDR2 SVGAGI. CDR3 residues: CASSYGSNTEAFF. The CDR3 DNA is TGTGCCAGCAGTTACGGGTCGAACACTGAAGCTTTCTTT.

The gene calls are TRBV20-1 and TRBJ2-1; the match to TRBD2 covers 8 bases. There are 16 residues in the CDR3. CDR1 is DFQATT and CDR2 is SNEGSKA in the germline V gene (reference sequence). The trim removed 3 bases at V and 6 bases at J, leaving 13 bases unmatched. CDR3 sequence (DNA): TGCAGTGCTAGTAGGCTATACGGGACTAGTTCCAATGAGCAGTTCTTC. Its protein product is CSASRLYGTSSNEQFF.

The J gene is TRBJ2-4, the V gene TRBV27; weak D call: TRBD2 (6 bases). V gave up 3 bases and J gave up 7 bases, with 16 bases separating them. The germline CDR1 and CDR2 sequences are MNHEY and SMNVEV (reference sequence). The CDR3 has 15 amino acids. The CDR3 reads CASSLSLQDYNIQYF. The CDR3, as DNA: TGTGCCAGCAGTTTGAGCTTACAGGACTATAACATTCAGTACTTC.

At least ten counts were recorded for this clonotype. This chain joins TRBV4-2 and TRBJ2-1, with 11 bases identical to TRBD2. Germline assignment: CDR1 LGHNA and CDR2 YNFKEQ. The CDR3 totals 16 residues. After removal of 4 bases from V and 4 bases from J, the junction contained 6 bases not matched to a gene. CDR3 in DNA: TGTGCCAGCAGCCCGACTAGCGGGATTGGGTACAATGAGCAGTTCTTC. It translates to CASSPTSGIGYNEQFF.

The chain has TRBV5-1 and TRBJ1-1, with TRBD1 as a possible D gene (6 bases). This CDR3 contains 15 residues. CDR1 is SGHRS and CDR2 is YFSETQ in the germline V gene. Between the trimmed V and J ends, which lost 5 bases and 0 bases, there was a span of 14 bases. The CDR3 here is CASRPGDTLNTEAFF. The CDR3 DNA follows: TGCGCCAGCAGGCCGGGGGACACTTTGAACACTGAAGCTTTCTTT.

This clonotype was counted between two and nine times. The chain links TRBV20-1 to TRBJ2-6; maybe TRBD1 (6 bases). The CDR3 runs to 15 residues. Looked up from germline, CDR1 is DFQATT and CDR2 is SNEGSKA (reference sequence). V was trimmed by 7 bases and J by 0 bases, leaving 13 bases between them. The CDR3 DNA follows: TGCAGTGTTCAAGCACAGGGCTCTGGGGCCAACGTCCTGACTTTC. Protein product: CSVQAQGSGANVLTF.

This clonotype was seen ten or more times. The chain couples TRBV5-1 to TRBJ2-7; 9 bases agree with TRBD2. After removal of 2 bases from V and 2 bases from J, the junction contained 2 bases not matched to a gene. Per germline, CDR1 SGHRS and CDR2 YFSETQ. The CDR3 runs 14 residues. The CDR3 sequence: CASSFRGRAYEQYF. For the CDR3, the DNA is TGCGCCAGCAGCTTTCGCGGGAGGGCCTACGAGCAGTACTTC. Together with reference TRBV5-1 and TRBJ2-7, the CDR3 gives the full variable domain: KAGVTQTPRYLIKTRGQQVTLSCSPISGHRSVSWYQQTPGQGLQFLFEYFSETQRNKGNFPGRFSGRQFSNSRSEMNVSTLELGDSALYLCASSFRGRAYEQYFGPGTRLTVT.

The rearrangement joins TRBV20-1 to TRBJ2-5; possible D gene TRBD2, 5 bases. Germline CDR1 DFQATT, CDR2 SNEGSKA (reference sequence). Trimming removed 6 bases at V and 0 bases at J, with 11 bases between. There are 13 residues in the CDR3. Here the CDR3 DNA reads TGCAGTGCCACTGGACTGAACCAAGAGACCCAGTACTTC. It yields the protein CSATGLNQETQYF.

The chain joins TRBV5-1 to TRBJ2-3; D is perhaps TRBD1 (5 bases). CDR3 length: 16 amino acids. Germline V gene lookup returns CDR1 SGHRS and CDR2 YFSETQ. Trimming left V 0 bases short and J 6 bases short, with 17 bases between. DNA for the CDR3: TGCGCCAGCAGCTTGGGTGGGGCGCGAGCTCAGGATACGCAGTATTTT. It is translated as CASSLGGARAQDTQYF.

The CDR3 bases are TGTGCCAGCACCCCGGGACAGGGTGTAGATGAGCAGTTCTTC. Translating gives CASTPGQGVDEQFF. This chain joins TRBV21-1 and TRBJ2-1; the table gives TRBD1 as D, unverified against the DNA. TRBV21-1 is a known pseudogene. CDR3 length: 14 amino acids.

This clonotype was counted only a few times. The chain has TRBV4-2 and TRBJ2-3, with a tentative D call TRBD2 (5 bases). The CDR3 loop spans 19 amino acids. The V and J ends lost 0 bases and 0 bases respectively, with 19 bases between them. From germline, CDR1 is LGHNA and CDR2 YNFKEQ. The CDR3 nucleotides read TGTGCCAGCAGCCAAGATCGCAGCGGAGGTTGGACTAGCACAGATACGCAGTATTTT. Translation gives CASSQDRSGGWTSTDTQYF.

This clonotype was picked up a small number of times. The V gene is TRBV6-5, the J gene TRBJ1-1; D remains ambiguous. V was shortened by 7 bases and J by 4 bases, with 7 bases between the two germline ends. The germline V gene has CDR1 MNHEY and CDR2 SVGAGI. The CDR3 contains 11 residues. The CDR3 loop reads CASMAATEAFF. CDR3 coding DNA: TGTGCCAGCATGGCTGCCACTGAAGCTTTCTTT.

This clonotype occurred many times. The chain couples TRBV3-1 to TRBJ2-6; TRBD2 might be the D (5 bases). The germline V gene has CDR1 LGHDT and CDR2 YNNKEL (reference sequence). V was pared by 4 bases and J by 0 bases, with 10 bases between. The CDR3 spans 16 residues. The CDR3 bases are TGTGCCAGCAGCCGGACTGGAGTCTCTGGGGCCAACGTCCTGACTTTC. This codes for CASSRTGVSGANVLTF.

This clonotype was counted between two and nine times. CDR3 protein: CSARGSLTGELFF. The DNA for the CDR3 is TGCAGTGCTAGAGGCAGCCTCACCGGGGAGCTGTTTTTT. The V call is TRBV20-1, the J call TRBJ2-2; unclear D gene. This CDR3 is 13 amino acids long. CDR1 DFQATT and CDR2 SNEGSKA come from the germline V gene (reference sequence). Trimming pared 1 base from V and 4 bases from J, leaving 7 bases between.

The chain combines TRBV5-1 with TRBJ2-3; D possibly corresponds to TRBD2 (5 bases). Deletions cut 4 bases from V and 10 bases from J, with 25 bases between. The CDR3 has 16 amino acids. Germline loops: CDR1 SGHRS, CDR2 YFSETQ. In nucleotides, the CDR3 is TGCGCCAGCAGCCCGTGGACTGCGATGAAGAACCGGGCGCAGTATTTT. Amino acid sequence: CASSPWTAMKNRAQYF.